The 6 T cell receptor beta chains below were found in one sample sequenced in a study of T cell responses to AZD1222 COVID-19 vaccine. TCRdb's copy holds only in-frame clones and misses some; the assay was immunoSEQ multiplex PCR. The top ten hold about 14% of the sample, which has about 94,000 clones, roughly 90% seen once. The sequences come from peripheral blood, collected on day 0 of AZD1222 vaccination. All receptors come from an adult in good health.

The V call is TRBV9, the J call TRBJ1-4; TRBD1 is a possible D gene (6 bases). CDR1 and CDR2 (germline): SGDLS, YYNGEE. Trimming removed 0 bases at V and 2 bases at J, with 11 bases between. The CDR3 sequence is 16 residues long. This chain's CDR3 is CASSVGNRATNEKLFF. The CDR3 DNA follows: TGTGCCAGCAGCGTAGGAAACAGGGCTACTAATGAAAAACTGTTTTTT.

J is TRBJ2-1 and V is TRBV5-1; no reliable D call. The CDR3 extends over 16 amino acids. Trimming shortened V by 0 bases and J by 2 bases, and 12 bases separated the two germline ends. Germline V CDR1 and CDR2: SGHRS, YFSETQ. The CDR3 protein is CASSLAAQITYNEQFF. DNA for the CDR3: TGCGCCAGCAGCTTGGCCGCGCAGATCACCTACAATGAGCAGTTCTTC.

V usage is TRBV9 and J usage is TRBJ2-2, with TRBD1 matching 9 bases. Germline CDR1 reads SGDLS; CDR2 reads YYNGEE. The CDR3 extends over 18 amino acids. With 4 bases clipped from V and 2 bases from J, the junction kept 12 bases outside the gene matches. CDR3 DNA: TGTGCCAGCAGCCATTCTCCGGGACAGGGCTATAACACCGGGGAGCTGTTTTTT. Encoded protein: CASSHSPGQGYNTGELFF.

The CDR3 here is CASTRRQGGDEQYF. The CDR3, as DNA: TGTGCCAGCACGCGACGACAGGGGGGGGACGAGCAGTACTTC. The chain is built from TRBV6-6 and TRBJ2-7; 9 bases fit TRBD1. This CDR3 region has 14 residues. The germline gives CDR1 MNHNY, CDR2 SVGAGI (reference sequence). The junction had 9 bases not matched to a gene; V was cut back by 7 bases and J by 5 bases.

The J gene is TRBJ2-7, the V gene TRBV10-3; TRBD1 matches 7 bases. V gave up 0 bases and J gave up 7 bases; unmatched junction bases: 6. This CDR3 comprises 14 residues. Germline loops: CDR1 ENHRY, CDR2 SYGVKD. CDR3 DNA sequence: TGTGCCATCAGTGAGTCGGTGGGACAGAGAGAGCAGTACTTC. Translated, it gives CAISESVGQREQYF.

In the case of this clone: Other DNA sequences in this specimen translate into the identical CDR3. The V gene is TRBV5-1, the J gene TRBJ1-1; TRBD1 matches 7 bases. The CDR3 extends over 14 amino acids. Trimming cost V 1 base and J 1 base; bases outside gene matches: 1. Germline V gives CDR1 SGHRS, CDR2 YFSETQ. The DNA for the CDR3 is TGCGCCAGCAGCTTGACAGGGGCGAACACTGAAGCTTTCTTT. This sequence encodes CASSLTGANTEAFF.